The rows below give T cell receptor beta chains drawn from one sample of a study of blood T cell repertoires in COVID-19. Using immunoSEQ multiplex PCR, the repertoire was profiled, and TCRdb retains in-frame clones only, with some absent. The sample contains 400,000 to 550,000 clones, nearly 90% of which appear only once. Sequenced input: PBMCs or T cells enriched from blood (not recorded which). The receptors stem from a woman in her late teens or twenties with acute COVID-19. CDR3s include the opening cysteine and the closing phenylalanine or tryptophan. The D gene is left open where the match is weak. Expanded clones get a size class; other rows say once, few or many, or leave the size out.

TRBV11-2	TRBJ2-1	TRBD1	-	TGTGCCAGCAGCTTCCGGACAGGGGGCCTCGATGAGCAGTTCTTC	CASSFRTGGLDEQFF
TRBV3-1/TRBV3-2	TRBJ1-6	TRBD1	-	TGTGCCAGCAGCCTCGGACAGGGGTGGAATTCACCCCTCCACTTT	CASSLGQGWNSPLHF
TRBV24-1	TRBJ2-1	TRBD2	-	TGTGCCACCAGTGGCAGGACTAGCGGAAACAATGAGCAGTTCTTC	CATSGRTSGNNEQFF
TRBV6-5	TRBJ2-7	TRBD2	-	TGTGCCAGCAGTTATACGGCGGGAGGGTACGAGCAGTACTTC	CASSYTAGGYEQYF
TRBV7-9	TRBJ2-1	-	-	TGTGCCAGCAGCTTAGACGGGCGGGGCCTCACCAATGAGCAGTTCTTC	CASSLDGRGLTNEQFF
TRBV14	TRBJ1-1	-	-	TGTGCCAGCAGCCAATACGGCACTGAAGCTTTCTTT	CASSQYGTEAFF
TRBV28	TRBJ1-2	TRBD1	once	TGTGCCTTACAGGGGGCTTATGGCTACACCTTC	CALQGAYGYTF
TRBV5-4	TRBJ2-7	TRBD1	-	TGTGCCAGCAGCCTTCCCCCACAGGGGGCATCTTCCTACGAGCAGTACTTC	CASSLPPQGASSYEQYF
TRBV5-1	TRBJ1-4	-	-	TGCGCCAGCAGCTTGACGAGTGCAACTAATGAAAAACTGTTTTTT	CASSLTSATNEKLFF
TRBV11-2	TRBJ2-1	-	-	TGTGCCAGCAGCTTAGTTTCCCGGGGTGAGCAGTTCTTC	CASSLVSRGEQFF
TRBV5-4	TRBJ2-5	TRBD2	-	TGTGCCAGCAGCTTGGCCTGGCGGGGGAAACAAGAGACCCAGTACTTC	CASSLAWRGKQETQYF
TRBV6-5	TRBJ2-7	TRBD1	-	TGTGCCAGCAGGCTTGGACAGGGGGGGACCTACGAGCAGTACTTC	CASRLGQGGTYEQYF
TRBV4-3	TRBJ1-1	-	-	TGCGCCAGCAGCCAAGACGCGTATTTCATAGTGAACACTGAAGCTTTCTTT	CASSQDAYFIVNTEAFF
TRBV21-1	TRBJ1-4	-	few	TGTGCCAGCAGCAAAGGGGGAGGGCGTCGGGGTGAAAAACTGTTTTTT	CASSKGGGRRGEKLFF
TRBV7-2	TRBJ2-5	TRBD2	-	TGTGCCAGCAGCCCGTGGACTAGCGGGGTACAAGAGACCCAGTACTTC	CASSPWTSGVQETQYF
TRBV6-5	TRBJ1-5	TRBD1	-	TGTGCCAGCACTCCTCGGGCACAGGGGAATCAGCCCCAGCATTTT	CASTPRAQGNQPQHF
TRBV7-2	TRBJ2-7	-	-	TGTGCCAGCAGCTCCGCGGGACAGACTTACGAGCAGTACTTC	CASSSAGQTYEQYF
TRBV28	TRBJ2-2	-	-	TGTGCCAGCAGCCCAGGACAGAACACCGGGGAGCTGTTTTTT	CASSPGQNTGELFF
TRBV9	TRBJ2-1	-	-	TGTGCCAGCAGCGTAGGCGGAGGTGAGCAGTTCTTC	CASSVGGGEQFF
TRBV7-6	TRBJ2-5	TRBD1	-	TGTGCCAGCAGCACTCACCGGGACAGGGCAATTGAGACCCAGTACTTC	CASSTHRDRAIETQYF
TRBV19	TRBJ2-1	TRBD2	-	TGTGCCAGTAAGGATTTGGCGGGAGGTTGGTCCTACAATGAGCAGTTCTTC	CASKDLAGGWSYNEQFF
TRBV9	TRBJ1-1	-	-	TGTGCCAGCAGCGTAGACTCCATGAACACTGAAGCTTTCTTT	CASSVDSMNTEAFF
TRBV12-3/TRBV12-4	TRBJ1-1	TRBD1	-	TGTGCCAGCCGCCGGACAGGGGTCACTGAAGCTTTCTTT	CASRRTGVTEAFF
TRBV25-1	TRBJ2-2	TRBD2	-	TGTGCCAGCAGTGAATGGGGGGGCACCGGGGAGCTGTTTTTT	CASSEWGGTGELFF
TRBV19	TRBJ1-2	-	-	TGTGCCAGTAGTATAGGTGAAGCGACGGGGGGCTACACCTTC	CASSIGEATGGYTF
TRBV6-5	TRBJ1-2	TRBD1	-	TGTGCCAGCAGCCTGGGACAGAATTATGGCTACACCTTC	CASSLGQNYGYTF